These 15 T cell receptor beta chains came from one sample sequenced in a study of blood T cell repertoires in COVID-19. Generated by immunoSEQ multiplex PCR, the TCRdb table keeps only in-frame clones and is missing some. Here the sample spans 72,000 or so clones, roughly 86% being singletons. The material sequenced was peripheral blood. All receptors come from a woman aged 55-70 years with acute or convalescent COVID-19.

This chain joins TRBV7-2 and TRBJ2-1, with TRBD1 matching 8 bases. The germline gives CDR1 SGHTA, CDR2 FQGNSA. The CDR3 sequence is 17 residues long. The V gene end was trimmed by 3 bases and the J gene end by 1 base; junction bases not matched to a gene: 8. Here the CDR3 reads CASSFPPRGQSYNEQFF. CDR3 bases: TGTGCCAGCAGCTTTCCACCCAGGGGGCAATCCTACAATGAGCAGTTCTTC. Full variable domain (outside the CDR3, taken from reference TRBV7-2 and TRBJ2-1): GAGVSQSPSNKVTEKGKDVELRCDPISGHTALYWYRQSLGQGLEFLIYFQGNSAPDKSGLPSDRFSAERTGGSVSTLTIQRTQQEDSAVYLCASSFPPRGQSYNEQFFGPGTRLTVL.

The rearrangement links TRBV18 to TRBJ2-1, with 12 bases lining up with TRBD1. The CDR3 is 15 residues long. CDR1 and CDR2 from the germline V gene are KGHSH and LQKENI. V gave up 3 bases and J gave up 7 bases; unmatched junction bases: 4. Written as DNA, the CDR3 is TGTGCCAGCTCACCGGGGACAGGGGGCTGGAATGAGCAGTTCTTC. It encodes CASSPGTGGWNEQFF.

CDR3 coding DNA: TGTGCCAGCAGCCTCAAGATGTCGGGTAGGTCAGATGGCTACACCTTC. It translates to CASSLKMSGRSDGYTF. This sequence joins TRBV3-1 (or the pseudogene TRBV3-2) and TRBJ1-2; no clear D gene. The CDR3 has 16 amino acids. Deletions cut 4 bases from V and 6 bases from J, with 21 bases between. Germline loops: CDR1 LGHDT, CDR2 YNNKEL (reference sequence).

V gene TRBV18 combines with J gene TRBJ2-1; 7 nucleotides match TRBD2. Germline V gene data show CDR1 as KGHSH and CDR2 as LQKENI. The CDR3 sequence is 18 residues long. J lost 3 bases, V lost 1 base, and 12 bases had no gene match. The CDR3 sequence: CASSPLGLFAGDYNEQFF. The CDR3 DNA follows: TGTGCCAGCTCACCACTCGGGCTATTCGCGGGGGACTACAATGAGCAGTTCTTC.

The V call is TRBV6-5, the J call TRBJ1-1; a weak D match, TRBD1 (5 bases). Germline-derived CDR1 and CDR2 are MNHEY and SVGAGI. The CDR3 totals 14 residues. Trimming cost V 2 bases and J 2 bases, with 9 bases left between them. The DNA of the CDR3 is TGTGCCAGCAGTTACATGGGGGGTAACACTGAAGCTTTCTTT. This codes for CASSYMGGNTEAFF.

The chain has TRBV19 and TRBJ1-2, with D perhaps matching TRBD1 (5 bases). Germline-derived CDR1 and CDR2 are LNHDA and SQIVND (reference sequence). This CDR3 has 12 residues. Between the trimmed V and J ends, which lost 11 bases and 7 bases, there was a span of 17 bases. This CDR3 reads CAGGAAEAGYTF. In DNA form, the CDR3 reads TGTGCCGGTGGGGCTGCGGAAGCTGGCTACACCTTC.

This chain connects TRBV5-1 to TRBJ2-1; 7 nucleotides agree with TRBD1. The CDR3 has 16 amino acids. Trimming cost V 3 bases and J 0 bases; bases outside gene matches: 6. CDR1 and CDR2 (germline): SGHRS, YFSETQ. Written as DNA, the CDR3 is TGCGCCAGCAGCTGGGTGTGGGACAGCTCCTACAATGAGCAGTTCTTC. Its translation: CASSWVWDSSYNEQFF.

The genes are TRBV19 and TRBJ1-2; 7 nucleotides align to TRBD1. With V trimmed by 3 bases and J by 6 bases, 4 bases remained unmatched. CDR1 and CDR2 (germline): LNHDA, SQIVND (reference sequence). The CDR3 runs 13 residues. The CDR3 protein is CASSMAGTDGYTF. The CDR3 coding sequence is TGTGCCAGTAGTATGGCGGGGACAGATGGCTACACCTTC.

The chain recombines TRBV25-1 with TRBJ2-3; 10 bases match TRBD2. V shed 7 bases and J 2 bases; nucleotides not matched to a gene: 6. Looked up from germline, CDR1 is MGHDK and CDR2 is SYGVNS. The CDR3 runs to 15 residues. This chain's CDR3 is CASTALAGDTDTQYF. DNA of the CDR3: TGTGCCAGCACCGCTCTAGCGGGGGACACAGATACGCAGTATTTT.

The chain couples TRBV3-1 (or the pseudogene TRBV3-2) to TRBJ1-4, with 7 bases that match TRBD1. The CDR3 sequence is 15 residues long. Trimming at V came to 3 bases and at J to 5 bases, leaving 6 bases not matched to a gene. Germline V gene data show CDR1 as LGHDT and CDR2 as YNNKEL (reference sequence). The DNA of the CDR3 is TGTGCCAGCAGCCAGGGACAGCAGCCGAATGAAAAACTGTTTTTT. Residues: CASSQGQQPNEKLFF.

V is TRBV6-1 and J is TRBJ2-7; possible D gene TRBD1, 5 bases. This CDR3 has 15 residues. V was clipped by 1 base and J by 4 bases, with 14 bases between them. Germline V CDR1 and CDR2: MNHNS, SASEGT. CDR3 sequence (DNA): TGTGCCAGCAGTGAAGAAGTAGGGGAAGGGTACGAGCAGTACTTC. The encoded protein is CASSEEVGEGYEQYF.

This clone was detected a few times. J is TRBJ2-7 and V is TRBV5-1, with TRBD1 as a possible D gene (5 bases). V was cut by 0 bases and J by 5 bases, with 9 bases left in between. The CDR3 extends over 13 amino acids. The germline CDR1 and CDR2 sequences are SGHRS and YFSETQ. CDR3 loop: CASSLAKGNEQYF. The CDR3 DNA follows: TGCGCCAGCAGCTTGGCGAAGGGGAACGAGCAGTACTTC.

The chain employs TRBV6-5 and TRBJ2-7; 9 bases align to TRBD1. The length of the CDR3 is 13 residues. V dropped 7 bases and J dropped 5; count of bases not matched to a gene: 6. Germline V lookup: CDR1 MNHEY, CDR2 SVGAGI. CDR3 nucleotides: TGTGCCAGCAAGAGGGGACAGGGACACGAGCAGTACTTC. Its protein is CASKRGQGHEQYF.

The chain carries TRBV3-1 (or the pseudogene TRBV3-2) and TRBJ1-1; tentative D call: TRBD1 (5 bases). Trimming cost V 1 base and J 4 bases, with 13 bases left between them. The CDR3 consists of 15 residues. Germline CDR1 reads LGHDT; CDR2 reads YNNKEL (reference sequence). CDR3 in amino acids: CASSQAAVRGTEAFF. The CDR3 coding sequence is TGTGCCAGCAGCCAAGCGGCAGTAAGGGGCACTGAAGCTTTCTTT.

CDR3 region: CASSLEWAEHTGELFF. DNA for the CDR3: TGTGCCAGCAGTTTAGAATGGGCAGAACACACCGGGGAGCTGTTTTTT. V usage is TRBV27 and J usage is TRBJ2-2; D call uncertain. The CDR3 consists of 16 residues. CDR1 and CDR2 from the germline V gene are MNHEY and SMNVEV (reference sequence). V was clipped by 2 bases and J by 3 bases, with 13 bases between them.